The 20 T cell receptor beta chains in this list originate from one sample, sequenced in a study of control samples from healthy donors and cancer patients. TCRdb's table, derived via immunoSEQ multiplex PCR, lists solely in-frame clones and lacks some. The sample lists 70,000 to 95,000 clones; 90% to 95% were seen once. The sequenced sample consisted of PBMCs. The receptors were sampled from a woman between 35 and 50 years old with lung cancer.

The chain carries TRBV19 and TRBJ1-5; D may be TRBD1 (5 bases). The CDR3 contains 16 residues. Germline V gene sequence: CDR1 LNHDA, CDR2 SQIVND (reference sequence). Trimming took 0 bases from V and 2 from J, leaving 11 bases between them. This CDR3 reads CASSIEGGGGNQPQHF. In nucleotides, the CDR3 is TGTGCCAGTAGTATAGAGGGGGGAGGGGGCAATCAGCCCCAGCATTTT. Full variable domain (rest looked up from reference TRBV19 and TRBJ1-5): DGGITQSPKYLFRKEGQNVTLSCEQNLNHDAMYWYRQDPGQGLRLIYYSQIVNDFQKGDIAEGYSVSREKKESFPLTVTSAQKNPTAFYLCASSIEGGGGNQPQHFGDGTRLSIL.

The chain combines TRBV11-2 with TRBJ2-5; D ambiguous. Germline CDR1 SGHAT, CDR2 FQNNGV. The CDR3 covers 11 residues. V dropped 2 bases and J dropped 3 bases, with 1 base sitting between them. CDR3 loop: CASSLKETQYF. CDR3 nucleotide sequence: TGTGCCAGCAGCTTAAAAGAGACCCAGTACTTC.

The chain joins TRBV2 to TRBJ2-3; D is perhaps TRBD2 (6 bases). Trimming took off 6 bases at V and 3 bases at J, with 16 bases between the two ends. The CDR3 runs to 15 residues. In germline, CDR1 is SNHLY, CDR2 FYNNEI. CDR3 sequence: CASRGRWVMTDTQYF. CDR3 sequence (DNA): TGTGCCAGCAGGGGGAGGTGGGTGATGACAGATACGCAGTATTTT. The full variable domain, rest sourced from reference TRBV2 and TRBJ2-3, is EPEVTQTPSHQVTQMGQEVILRCVPISNHLYFYWYRQILGQKVEFLVSFYNNEISEKSEIFDDQFSVERPDGSNFTLKIRSTKLEDSAMYFCASRGRWVMTDTQYFGPGTRLTVL.

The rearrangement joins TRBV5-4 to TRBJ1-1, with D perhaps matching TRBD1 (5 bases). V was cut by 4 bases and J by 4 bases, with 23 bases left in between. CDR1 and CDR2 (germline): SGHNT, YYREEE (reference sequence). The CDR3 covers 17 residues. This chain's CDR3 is CASSNGPSRGASTEAFF. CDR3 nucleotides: TGTGCCAGCAGCAACGGACCCTCTAGAGGGGCAAGCACTGAAGCTTTCTTT. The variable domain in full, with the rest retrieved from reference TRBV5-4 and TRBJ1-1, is ETGVTQSPTHLIKTRGQQVTLRCSSQSGHNTVSWYQQALGQGPQFIFQYYREEENGRGNFPPRFSGLQFPNYSSELNVNALELDDSALYLCASSNGPSRGASTEAFFGQGTRLTVV.

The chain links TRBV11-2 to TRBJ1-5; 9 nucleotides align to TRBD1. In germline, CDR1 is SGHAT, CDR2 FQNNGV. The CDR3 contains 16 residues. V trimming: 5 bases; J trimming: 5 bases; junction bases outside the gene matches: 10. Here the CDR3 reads CASSKSGTGSYQPQHF. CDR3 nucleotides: TGTGCCAGCAGCAAATCCGGGACAGGGAGCTATCAGCCCCAGCATTTT.

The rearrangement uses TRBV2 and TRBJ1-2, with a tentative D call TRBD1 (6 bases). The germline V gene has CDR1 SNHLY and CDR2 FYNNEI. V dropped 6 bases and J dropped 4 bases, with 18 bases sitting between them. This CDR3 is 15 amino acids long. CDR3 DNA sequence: TGTGCCAGCAGAAGGGGGGGGCGGGATATCTATGGCTACACCTTC. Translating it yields CASRRGGRDIYGYTF.

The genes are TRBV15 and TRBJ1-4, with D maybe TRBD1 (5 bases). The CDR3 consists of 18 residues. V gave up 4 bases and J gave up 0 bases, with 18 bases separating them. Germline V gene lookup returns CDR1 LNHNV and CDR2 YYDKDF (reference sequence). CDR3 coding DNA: TGTGCCACCAGCACCTCCGAAGGGGCGGGGCCAACTAATGAAAAACTGTTTTTT. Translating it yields CATSTSEGAGPTNEKLFF.

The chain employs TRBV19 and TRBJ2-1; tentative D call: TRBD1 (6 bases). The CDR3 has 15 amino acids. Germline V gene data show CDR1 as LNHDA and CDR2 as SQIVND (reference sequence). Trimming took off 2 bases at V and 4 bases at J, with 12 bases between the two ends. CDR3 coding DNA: TGTGCCAGTAGTATAAGCCAGGGGATATACAATGAGCAGTTCTTC. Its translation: CASSISQGIYNEQFF. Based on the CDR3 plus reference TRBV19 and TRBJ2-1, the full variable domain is DGGITQSPKYLFRKEGQNVTLSCEQNLNHDAMYWYRQDPGQGLRLIYYSQIVNDFQKGDIAEGYSVSREKKESFPLTVTSAQKNPTAFYLCASSISQGIYNEQFFGPGTRLTVL.

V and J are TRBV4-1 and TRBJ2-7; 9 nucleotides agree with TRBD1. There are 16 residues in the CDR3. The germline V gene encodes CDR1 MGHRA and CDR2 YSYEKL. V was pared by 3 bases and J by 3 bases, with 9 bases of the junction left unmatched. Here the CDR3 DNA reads TGCGCCAGCAGCCAGGGAGCGGACAGGGGCGTCTACGAGCAGTACTTC. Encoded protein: CASSQGADRGVYEQYF.

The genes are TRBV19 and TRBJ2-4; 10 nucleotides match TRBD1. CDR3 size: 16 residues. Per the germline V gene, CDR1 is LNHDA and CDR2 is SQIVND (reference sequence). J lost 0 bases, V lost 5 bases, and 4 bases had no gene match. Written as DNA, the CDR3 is TGTGCCAGTAGTCTGGGACAGGGGCTAGCCAAAAACATTCAGTACTTC. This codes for CASSLGQGLAKNIQYF.

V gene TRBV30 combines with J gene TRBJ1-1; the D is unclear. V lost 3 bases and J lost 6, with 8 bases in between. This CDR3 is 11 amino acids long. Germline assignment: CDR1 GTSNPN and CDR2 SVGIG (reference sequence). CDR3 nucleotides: TGTGCCTGGAGCTCCTGGGCTGAAGCTTTCTTT. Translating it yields CAWSSWAEAFF.

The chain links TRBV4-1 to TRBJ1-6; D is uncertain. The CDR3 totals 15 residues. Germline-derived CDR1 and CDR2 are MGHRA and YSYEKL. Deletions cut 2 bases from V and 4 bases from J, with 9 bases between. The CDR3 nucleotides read TGCGCCAGCAGCCAACGGGATTCTTATAATTCACCCCTCCACTTT. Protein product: CASSQRDSYNSPLHF.

CDR3 nucleotides: TGTGCCAGCAGTGGGGTGCGGAGCTCCTACGAGCAGTACTTC. As protein: CASSGVRSSYEQYF. The chain is built from TRBV28 and TRBJ2-7; D is undetermined. The CDR3 has 14 amino acids. Germline assignment: CDR1 MDHEN and CDR2 SYDVKM. The V end lost 5 bases, the J end lost 0 bases, and 11 bases lay between the germline ends.

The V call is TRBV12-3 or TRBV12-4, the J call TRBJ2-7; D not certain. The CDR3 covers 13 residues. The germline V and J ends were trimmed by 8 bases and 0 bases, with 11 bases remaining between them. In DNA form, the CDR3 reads TGTGCCAGCTCGTCAGTCCTCTCCTACGAGCAGTACTTC. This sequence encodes CASSSVLSYEQYF.

The CDR3 sequence is CAGIPGQGGGYTF. The CDR3 nucleotides read TGTGCCGGTATTCCGGGACAGGGGGGAGGCTACACCTTC. The J gene is TRBJ1-2, the V gene TRBV6-5, with 11 positions matching TRBD1. From germline, CDR1 is MNHEY and CDR2 SVGAGI. The V and J ends lost 11 bases and 8 bases, in that order; junction bases with no gene match: 10. The CDR3 contains 13 residues.

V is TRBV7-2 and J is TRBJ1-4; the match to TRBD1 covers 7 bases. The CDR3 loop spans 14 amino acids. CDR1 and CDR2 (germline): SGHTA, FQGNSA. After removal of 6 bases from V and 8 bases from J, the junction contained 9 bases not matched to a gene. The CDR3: CASSLQGIEEKLFF. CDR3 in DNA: TGTGCCAGCAGTCTACAGGGGATCGAGGAAAAACTGTTTTTT.

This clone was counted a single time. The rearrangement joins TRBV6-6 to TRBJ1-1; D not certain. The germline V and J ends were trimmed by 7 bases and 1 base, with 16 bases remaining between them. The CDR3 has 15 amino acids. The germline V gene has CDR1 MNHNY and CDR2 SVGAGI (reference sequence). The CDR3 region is CASNISPGWNTEAFF. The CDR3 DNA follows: TGTGCCAGCAATATTAGCCCGGGGTGGAACACTGAAGCTTTCTTT.

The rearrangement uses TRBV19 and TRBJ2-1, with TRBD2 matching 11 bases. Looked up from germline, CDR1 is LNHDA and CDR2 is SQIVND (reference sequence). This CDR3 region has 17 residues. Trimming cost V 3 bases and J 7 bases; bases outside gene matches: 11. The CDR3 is CASSMGSGGALSNEQFF. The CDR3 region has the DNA TGTGCCAGTAGTATGGGTAGCGGGGGGGCTTTATCAAATGAGCAGTTCTTC.

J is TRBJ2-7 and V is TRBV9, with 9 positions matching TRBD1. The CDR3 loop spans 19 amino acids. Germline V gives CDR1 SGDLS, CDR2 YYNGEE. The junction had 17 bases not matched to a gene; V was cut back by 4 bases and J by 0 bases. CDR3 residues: CASSYGVGQGRGGSYEQYF. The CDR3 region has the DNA TGTGCCAGCAGCTACGGGGTGGGACAGGGAAGGGGTGGCTCCTACGAGCAGTACTTC.

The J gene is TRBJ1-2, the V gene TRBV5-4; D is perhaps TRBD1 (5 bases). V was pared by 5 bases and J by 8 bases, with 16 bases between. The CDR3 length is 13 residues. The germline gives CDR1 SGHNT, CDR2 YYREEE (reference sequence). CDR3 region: CASSMVGVSGYTF. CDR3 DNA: TGTGCCAGCAGTATGGTGGGGGTATCGGGCTACACCTTC.